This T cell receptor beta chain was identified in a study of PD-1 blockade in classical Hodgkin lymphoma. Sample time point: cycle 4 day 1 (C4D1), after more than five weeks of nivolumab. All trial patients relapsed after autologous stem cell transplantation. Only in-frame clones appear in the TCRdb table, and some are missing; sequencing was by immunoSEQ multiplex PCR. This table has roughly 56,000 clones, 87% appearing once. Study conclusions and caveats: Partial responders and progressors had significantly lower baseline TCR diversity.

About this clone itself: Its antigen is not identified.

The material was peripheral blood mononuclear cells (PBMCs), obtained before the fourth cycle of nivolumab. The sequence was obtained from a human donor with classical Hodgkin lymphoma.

Written as DNA, the CDR3 is TGTGCCACAAGTGGAACAGCGGTAGGTCAGTCGGACACTGAAGCTTTCTTT. It yields the protein CATSGTAVGQSDTEAFF. The rearrangement uses TRBV6-4 and TRBJ1-1, with unresolved D. Germline CDR1 MRHNA, CDR2 SNTAGT. V was cut by 10 bases and J by 3 bases, with 27 bases left in between. The length of the CDR3 is 17 residues.